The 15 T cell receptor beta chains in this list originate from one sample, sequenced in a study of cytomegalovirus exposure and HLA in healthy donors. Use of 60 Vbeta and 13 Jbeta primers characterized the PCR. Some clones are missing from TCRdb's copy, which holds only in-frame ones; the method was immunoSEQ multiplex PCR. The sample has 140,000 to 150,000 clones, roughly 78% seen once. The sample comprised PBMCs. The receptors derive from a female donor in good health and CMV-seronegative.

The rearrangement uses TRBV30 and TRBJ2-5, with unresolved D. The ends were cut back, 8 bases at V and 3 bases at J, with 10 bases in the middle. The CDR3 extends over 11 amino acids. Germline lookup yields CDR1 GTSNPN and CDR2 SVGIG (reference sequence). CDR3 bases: TGTGCCAGTAGCAGTAAAGAGACCCAGTACTTC. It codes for CASSSKETQYF.

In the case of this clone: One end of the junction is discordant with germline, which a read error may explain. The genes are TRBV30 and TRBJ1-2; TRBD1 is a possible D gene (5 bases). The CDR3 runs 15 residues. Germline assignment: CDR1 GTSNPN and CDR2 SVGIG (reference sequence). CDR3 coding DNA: TGTGCCTGGAGTGACCAACGACAGAAGAACTATGGCTACCCCTTC. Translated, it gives CAWSDQRQKNYGYPF.

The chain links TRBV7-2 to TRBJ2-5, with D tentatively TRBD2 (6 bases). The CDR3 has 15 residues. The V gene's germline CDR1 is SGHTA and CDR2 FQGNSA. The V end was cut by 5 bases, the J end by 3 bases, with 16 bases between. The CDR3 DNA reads TGTGCCAGCAGCCGACCCGGGACTGGTAAAGAGACCCAGTACTTC. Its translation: CASSRPGTGKETQYF.

The CDR3 region has the DNA TGTGCCAGTAGTAAGACTAGCGGGAGTTCTGGGGCCAACGTCCTGACTTTC. Translated: CASSKTSGSSGANVLTF. This chain uses TRBV19 with TRBJ2-6; TRBD2 agrees at 12 bases. The junction had 2 bases not matched to a gene; V was cut back by 4 bases and J by 1 base. Germline CDR1 is LNHDA and CDR2 is SQIVND (reference sequence). This CDR3 region has 17 residues.

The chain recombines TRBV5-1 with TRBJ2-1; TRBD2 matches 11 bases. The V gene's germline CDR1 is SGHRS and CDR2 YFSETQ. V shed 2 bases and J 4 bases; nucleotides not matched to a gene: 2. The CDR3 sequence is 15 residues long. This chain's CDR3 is CASSFTSGGYNEQFF. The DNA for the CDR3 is TGCGCCAGCAGCTTTACTAGCGGGGGATACAATGAGCAGTTCTTC.

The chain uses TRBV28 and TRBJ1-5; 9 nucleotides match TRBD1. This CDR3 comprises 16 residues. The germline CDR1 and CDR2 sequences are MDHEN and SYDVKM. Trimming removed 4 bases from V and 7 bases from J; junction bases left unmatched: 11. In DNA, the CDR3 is TGTGCCAGCAGTTCCCCACAGGGGGCTGCGTGGCAGCCCCAGCATTTT. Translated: CASSSPQGAAWQPQHF.

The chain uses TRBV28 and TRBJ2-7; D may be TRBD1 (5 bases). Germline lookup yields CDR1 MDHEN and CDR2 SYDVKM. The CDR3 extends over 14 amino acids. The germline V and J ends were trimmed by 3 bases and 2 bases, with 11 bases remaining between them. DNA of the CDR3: TGTGCCAGCAGTTTGCCCAGGGTTACCTACGAGCAGTACTTC. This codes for CASSLPRVTYEQYF.

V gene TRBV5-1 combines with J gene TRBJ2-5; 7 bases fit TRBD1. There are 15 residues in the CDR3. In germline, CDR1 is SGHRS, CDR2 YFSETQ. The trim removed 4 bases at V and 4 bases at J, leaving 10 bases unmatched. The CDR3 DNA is TGCGCCAGCAGCCCAAGACAGGGAAGGGGAGAGACCCAGTACTTC. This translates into CASSPRQGRGETQYF.

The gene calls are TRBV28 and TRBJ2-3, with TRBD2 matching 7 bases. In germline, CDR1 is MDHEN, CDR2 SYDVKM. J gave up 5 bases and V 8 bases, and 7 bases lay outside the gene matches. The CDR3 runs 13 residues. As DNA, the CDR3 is TGTGCCAGCCGGGACTATCAGGGAGATACGCAGTATTTT. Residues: CASRDYQGDTQYF.

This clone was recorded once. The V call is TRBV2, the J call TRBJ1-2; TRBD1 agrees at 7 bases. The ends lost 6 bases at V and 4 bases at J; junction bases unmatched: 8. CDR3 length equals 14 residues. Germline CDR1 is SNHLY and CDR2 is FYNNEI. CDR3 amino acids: CASRRQGQLYGYTF. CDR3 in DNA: TGTGCCAGCAGGCGACAGGGACAGCTCTATGGCTACACCTTC.

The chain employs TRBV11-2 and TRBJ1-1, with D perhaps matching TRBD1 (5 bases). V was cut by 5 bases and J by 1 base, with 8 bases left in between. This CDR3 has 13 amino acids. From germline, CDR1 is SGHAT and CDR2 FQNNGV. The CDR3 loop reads CASSPTGNTEAFF. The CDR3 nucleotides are TGTGCCAGCAGCCCTACAGGGAACACTGAAGCTTTCTTT.

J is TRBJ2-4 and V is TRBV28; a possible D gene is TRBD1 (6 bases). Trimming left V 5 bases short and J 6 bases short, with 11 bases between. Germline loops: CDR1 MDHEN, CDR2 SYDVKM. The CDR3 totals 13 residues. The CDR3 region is CASSGQLVNIQYF. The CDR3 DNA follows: TGTGCCAGCAGTGGACAGCTAGTAAACATTCAGTACTTC.

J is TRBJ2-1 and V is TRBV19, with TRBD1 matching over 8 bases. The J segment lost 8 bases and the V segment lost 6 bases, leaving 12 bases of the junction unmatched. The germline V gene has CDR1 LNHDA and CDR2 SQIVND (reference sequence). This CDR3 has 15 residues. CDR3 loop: CASRQPGQVSYEQFF. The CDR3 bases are TGTGCCAGTAGGCAACCGGGACAGGTATCGTATGAGCAGTTCTTC.

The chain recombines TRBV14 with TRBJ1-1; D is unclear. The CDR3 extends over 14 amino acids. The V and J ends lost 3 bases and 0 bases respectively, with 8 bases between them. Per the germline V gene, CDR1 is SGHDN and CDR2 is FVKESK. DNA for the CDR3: TGTGCCAGCAGCCACCGAGGGATGAACACTGAAGCTTTCTTT. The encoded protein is CASSHRGMNTEAFF.

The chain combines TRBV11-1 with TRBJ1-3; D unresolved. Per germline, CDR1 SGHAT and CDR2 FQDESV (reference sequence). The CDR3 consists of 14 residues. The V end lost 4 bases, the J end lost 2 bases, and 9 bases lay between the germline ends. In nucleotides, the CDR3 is TGTGCCAGCAGCTCCAGGAATACTGGAAACACCATATATTTT. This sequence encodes CASSSRNTGNTIYF.